What follows is one T cell receptor (beta chain) and its context. Each CDR3 protein is one row after TCRdb ran MiXCR on the RT-PCR reads. The repertoire consists of approximately 200,000 distinct CDR3 sequences, with 35% to 45% occurring once and the leading ten covering 11%. The CDR3 loop spans 16 amino acids. V lost 4 bases and J lost 0; bases outside the gene matches: 8. Looked up from germline, CDR1 is PRHDT and CDR2 is FYEKMQ (reference sequence). This sample stems from a study of patients and donors after allogeneic stem cell transplantation. Sample: blood, either unsorted or a sorted T cell fraction (not recorded which). The rearrangement links TRBV13 to TRBJ1-1; 7 nucleotides line up with TRBD1. This sequence was found in a human donor who was either an allogeneic HSCT recipient or a stem cell or donor lymphocyte infusion donor (not recorded which). It is not recorded whose cells these are; they may come from a transplant donor. The CDR3 DNA is TGTGCCAGCAGCTCCGTCGCGGGACAGATGAACACTGAAGCTTTCTTT. Translation: CASSSVAGQMNTEAFF.